This T cell receptor beta chain was captured in a study of CD8+CD57+ T cells in acquired aplastic anemia. Study-level results: The study found no significant CD8+ Simpson's diversity difference between patients and controls.

The CDR3 extends over 12 amino acids. The V gene's germline CDR1 is SEHNR and CDR2 FQNEAQ (reference sequence). As for this clonotype: Its target is unknown. Germline and junction disagree at one end, which may indicate a read error.

Patients included in sequencing had previously demonstrated CD8+CD57+ cell expansion by flow cytometry. The use of genomic DNA as template underpinned the TCR beta VDJ and CDR3 profiling. TCRdb called the reads again in MiXCR, with one record for every CDR3 protein. The repertoire holds about 260,000 distinct CDR3 sequences, with roughly 82% as singletons. The sequence came from a human donor with aplastic anemia. The sequenced sample was sorted CD4+, CD8+, or CD8+CD57+ T cells (not recorded which) from PBMCs. The genes are TRBV7-9 and TRBJ2-2; D is perhaps TRBD1 or TRBD2 (6 bases each). The CDR3: CARRGVPGEQFF. CDR3 nucleotide sequence: TGTGCCAGAAGGGGGGTACCCGGGGAGCAGTTTTTT.